One T cell receptor beta chain is described in this entry. The antigen is undetermined. This sample is drawn from a study of vaccination and CD4 T cells after COVID-19. Looking at the study overall: Control wells got either CEFX epitopes, HIV-1 Nef peptides, or no peptide at all. Study-level results: Among those convalescent, a median about 90% of reactive clones emerged solely post-vaccination.

Treatment in this sample: roughly 10-day PBMC culture with coronavirus spike peptide pools or control peptides (ViraFEST assay). CDR1 and CDR2 (germline): LNHDA, SQIVND (reference sequence). V gave up 8 bases and J gave up 8 bases, with 12 bases separating them. The length of the CDR3 is 11 residues. An Oncomine TCR Beta short-read assay was used to sequence the DNA from cultured CD4+ T cells. TCRdb called the PCR reads again in MiXCR, with one record for every CDR3 protein. Of about 10,000 distinct CDR3 sequences listed, almost 60% are singletons. The sequenced sample was CD4+ T cells from blood, cultured in vitro. The TCR sequence derives from a human donor who had recovered from COVID-19. The chain has TRBV19 and TRBJ1-2, with a tentative D call TRBD1 (5 bases). The DNA of the CDR3 is TGTGCCAGTGGGACCAGTCGGGGCTACACCTTC. Protein product: CASGTSRGYTF. Supplemented by reference TRBV19 and TRBJ1-2, the full variable domain reads DGGITQSPKYLFRKEGQNVTLSCEQNLNHDAMYWYRQDPGQGLRLIYYSQIVNDFQKGDIAEGYSVSREKKESFPLTVTSAQKNPTAFYLCASGTSRGYTFGSGTRLTVV.